These T cell receptor beta chains were read from a single sample in a study of early T cells in non-severe SARS-CoV-2 infection. MiXCR, applied by TCRdb to the 5' RACE reads, yields one record per CDR3 protein. The sample lists some 30,000 distinct CDR3 sequences; around 6% were seen once. The source material was whole blood. These TCRs come from an adult who was a healthcare worker with PCR-confirmed SARS-CoV-2 infection or an uninfected control (not recorded which). The CDR3 runs from the conserved cysteine through the conserved F or W. Each record gives: clone size, D gene, J gene, V gene, CDR3 length, CDR3 protein, CDR3 DNA. A D gene is named only where the DNA matches it firmly. For some rows the clone size is stated as once, few or many, or as a class when expanded; others skip it.

many | NA | TRBJ1-1 | TRBV6-1 | 12 | CASSEAPSEAFF | TGTGCCAGCAGTGAAGCCCCAAGCGAGGCTTTCTTT
many | NA | TRBJ2-7 | TRBV4-1 | 15 | CASSQRGDSSYEQYF | TGCGCCAGCAGCCAAAGGGGGGACAGCTCCTACGAGCAGTACTTC
many | TRBD1 | TRBJ1-2 | TRBV5-5 | 14 | CASSRGQGPAGYTF | TGTGCCAGCAGTCGGGGACAGGGTCCCGCTGGCTACACCTTC
many | TRBD1 | TRBJ1-1 | TRBV5-5 | 15 | CASSWGTGVNTEAFF | TGTGCCAGCAGCTGGGGGACAGGGGTAAACACTGAAGCTTTCTTT
many | TRBD2 | TRBJ2-2 | TRBV11-2 | 16 | CASRPGLAGNTGELFF | TGTGCCAGCAGACCGGGACTAGCGGGGAACACCGGGGAGCTGTTTTTT
NA | NA | TRBJ2-7 | TRBV14 | 14 | CASSPRSRGAEQYF | TGTGCCAGCAGCCCAAGGTCCAGGGGAGCCGAGCAGTACTTC
NA | NA | TRBJ2-2 | TRBV30 | 14 | CAWRVASNTGELFF | TGTGCCTGGAGGGTGGCATCGAACACCGGGGAGCTGTTTTTT
many | NA | TRBJ1-1 | TRBV5-1 | 13 | CASGIRGNTEAFF | TGCGCCAGCGGAATCAGGGGTAACACTGAAGCTTTCTTT
many | NA | TRBJ2-7 | TRBV27 | 14 | CASSLGGTPREQYF | TGTGCCAGCAGTTTGGGGGGAACCCCACGCGAGCAGTACTTC
NA | NA | TRBJ2-1 | TRBV5-5 | 15 | CASSLLLGGVNEQFF | TGTGCCAGCAGCTTGCTTCTAGGAGGGGTGAATGAGCAGTTCTTC
many | NA | TRBJ1-6 | TRBV7-8 | 14 | CASSLQSPASPLHF | TGTGCCAGCAGCTTACAGAGCCCGGCTTCACCCCTCCACTTT
NA | NA | TRBJ2-3 | TRBV6-2/TRBV6-3 | 16 | CASSTGTGQVTDTQYF | TGTGCCAGCAGCACTGGAACAGGGCAAGTGACAGATACGCAGTATTTT
many | TRBD1 | TRBJ2-7 | TRBV7-9 | 15 | CASSQSDRVIYEQYF | TGTGCCAGCAGCCAGTCGGACAGGGTTATCTACGAGCAGTACTTC
few | TRBD1 | TRBJ1-1 | TRBV29-1 | 15 | CSVTNRGPMNTEAFF | TGCAGCGTTACGAACAGGGGGCCCATGAACACTGAAGCTTTCTTT
few | NA | TRBJ2-2 | TRBV6-5 | 15 | CASSPFSGPPGELFF | TGTGCCAGCAGTCCATTTTCCGGGCCCCCCGGGGAGCTGTTTTTT
many | NA | TRBJ2-1 | TRBV19 | 13 | CASSVNTFNEQFF | TGTGCCAGTAGCGTGAATACTTTCAATGAGCAGTTCTTC
medium-sized | TRBD2 | TRBJ2-3 | TRBV7-6 | 19 | CASSLAQTSGGAGTDTQYF | TGTGCCAGCAGCTTAGCCCAAACTAGCGGGGGGGCCGGTACAGATACGCAGTATTTT
NA | NA | TRBJ2-7 | TRBV3-1 | 13 | CASSQVEGNEQYF | TGTGCCAGCAGCCAAGTAGAGGGGAACGAGCAGTACTTC
many | TRBD1 | TRBJ2-1 | TRBV6-1 | 17 | CASRTGRGTGGINEQFF | TGTGCCAGCAGGACCGGTAGAGGGACAGGGGGTATCAATGAGCAGTTCTTC
many | NA | TRBJ2-1 | TRBV29-1 | 12 | CSVRTEGNEQFF | TGCAGCGTTAGGACAGAGGGCAATGAGCAGTTCTTC
many | TRBD2 | TRBJ2-7 | TRBV27 | 16 | CASSPSLAGGSYEQYF | TGTGCCAGCAGTCCGTCTCTAGCGGGGGGCTCCTACGAGCAGTACTTC
NA | NA | TRBJ2-2 | TRBV9 | 14 | CASSPRGSPGELFF | TGTGCCAGCAGCCCCCGGGGGTCCCCCGGGGAGCTGTTTTTT
many | TRBD1 | TRBJ2-1 | TRBV19 | 16 | CASSIVPGTGNNEQFF | TGTGCCAGTAGTATAGTCCCCGGGACAGGTAACAATGAGCAGTTCTTC
few | NA | TRBJ1-5 | TRBV6-5 | 14 | CASSPGGGNQPQHF | TGTGCCAGCAGCCCGGGAGGGGGAAATCAGCCCCAGCATTTT
few | TRBD1 | TRBJ1-1 | TRBV10-3 | 13 | CAISLDRESEAFF | TGTGCCATCAGCCTCGACAGGGAGAGTGAAGCTTTCTTT
many | NA | TRBJ1-1 | TRBV29-1 | 12 | CSVEAGITEAFF | TGCAGCGTTGAAGCAGGGATAACTGAAGCTTTCTTT
NA | NA | TRBJ2-5 | TRBV11-2 | 13 | CASSFRLGETQYF | TGTGCCAGCAGCTTCCGACTGGGGGAGACCCAGTACTTC